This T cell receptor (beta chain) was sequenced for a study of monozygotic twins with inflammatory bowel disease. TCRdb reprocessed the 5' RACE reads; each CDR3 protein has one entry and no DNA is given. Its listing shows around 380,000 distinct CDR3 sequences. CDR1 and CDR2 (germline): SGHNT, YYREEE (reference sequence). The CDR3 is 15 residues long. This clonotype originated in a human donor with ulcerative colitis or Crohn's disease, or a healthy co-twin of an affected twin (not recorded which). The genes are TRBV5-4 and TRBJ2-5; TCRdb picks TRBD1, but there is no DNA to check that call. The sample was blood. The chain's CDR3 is CASSPAGTAKETQYF.